Listed below are T cell receptor beta chains from one sample, sequenced in a study of T cell repertoires in cytomegalovirus infection. TCRdb reanalysed the reads using MiXCR and keeps one entry per CDR3 protein. The sample yields some 940,000 distinct CDR3 sequences, approximately 30% seen once. What these receptors recognize is not known. The starting material was cultured CD8+ T cells from PBMCs, obtained from culture after CMV antigen stimulation. The receptors originated from a human donor in good health (CMV status not recorded). Some clones in this sample may be carry-over from other donors' samples. Each CDR3 is given with its conserved first and last residue. The D gene is left open where the match is weak. The size entry is marked missing in some rows and otherwise reads once, few, many or a size class.

>TRBJ1-1|TRBV28|.|many
TGTGCCAGCAGTCTCACCAGGTCCAACACTGAAGCTTTCTTT
CASSLTRSNTEAFF
>TRBJ1-2|TRBV27|.|.
TGTGCCAGCAGTCAAACAGGGTACAACTATGGCTACACCTTC
CASSQTGYNYGYTF
>TRBJ2-5|TRBV12-3/TRBV12-4|.|many
TGTGCCAGCAGTTTCCAAACGGAGGCTTGGTCAGAGACCCAGTACTTC
CASSFQTEAWSETQYF
>TRBJ2-3|TRBV6-1|.|few
TGTGCCAGCAGTGAAGTTCTTTCGTTGTTGGGAGGTAGCACAGATACGCAGTATTTT
CASSEVLSLLGGSTDTQYF
>TRBJ2-2|TRBV28|TRBD2|few
TGTGCCAGCAGTATGGGACTAGCTGGCGGGGAGCTGTTTTTT
CASSMGLAGGELFF
>TRBJ2-3|TRBV7-6|.|.
TGTGCCAGCAGCCTCGTCTTCCGCCCCGGAGATACGCAGTATTTT
CASSLVFRPGDTQYF
>TRBJ2-3|TRBV12-3/TRBV12-4|TRBD2|.
TGTGCCAACAAGGCTAGCGGGCGCACAGATACGCAGTATTTT
CANKASGRTDTQYF
>TRBJ2-2|TRBV20-1|TRBD2|few
TGCAGTGCTCTAGCGGCGGGGGGGACGAACACCGGGGAGCTGTTTTTT
CSALAAGGTNTGELFF
>TRBJ2-5|TRBV6-5|.|few
TGTGCCACATACCACTCGATCGCGTACCAAGAGACCCAGTACTTC
CATYHSIAYQETQYF
>TRBJ1-1|TRBV10-2|TRBD1|few
TGCGCCAGCAGTCCGAAACAGGGGGCAATGGCCACTGAAGCTTTCTTT
CASSPKQGAMATEAFF
>TRBJ1-1|TRBV7-8|.|many
TGTGCCAGCAGCTTAATCGGGGACACTGAAGCTTTCTTT
CASSLIGDTEAFF
>TRBJ1-4|TRBV7-8|TRBD1|few
TGTGCCAGCAGCTTAGGGGGGGACAGCCCTGAAAAACTGTTTTTT
CASSLGGDSPEKLFF
>TRBJ1-6|TRBV5-5|TRBD1|.
TGTGCCAGCAGCTTGGAGACAGGGAGCTCCTATAATTCACCCCTCCACTTT
CASSLETGSSYNSPLHF
>TRBJ2-7|TRBV29-1|.|.
TGCAGCGTTGCAGGGAGTCGATCCTACGAGCAGTACTTC
CSVAGSRSYEQYF
>TRBJ1-6|TRBV28|.|.
TGTGCCAGCAGTTTAGGGGTGGGTTCCTATAATTCACCCCTCCACTTT
CASSLGVGSYNSPLHF
>TRBJ2-5|TRBV19|.|.
TGTGCCAGTAGTATAATCCCAGGGGGGGAGACCCAGTACTTC
CASSIIPGGETQYF
>TRBJ2-1|TRBV6-4|TRBD2|.
TGTGCCAGCAGTGACGGTAGCGGGGGGGTAAATGAGCAGTTCTTC
CASSDGSGGVNEQFF
>TRBJ2-2|TRBV7-6|.|many
TGTGCCAGCAGCTTAGAGACGAGCTTAAAACCTTACACCGGGGAGCTGTTTTTT
CASSLETSLKPYTGELFF
>TRBJ2-7|TRBV29-1|.|few
TGCAGCGTCGCAGGGGTCGAGCAGTACTTC
CSVAGVEQYF
>TRBJ1-5|TRBV24-1|.|.
TGTGCCACCTGCAGCGGGACTCTTAAAGCTGGTCAGCCCCAGCATTTT
CATCSGTLKAGQPQHF
>TRBJ2-1|TRBV12-3/TRBV12-4|TRBD1|.
TGTGCCAGCACCCCCAGGGGGCGGAATGAGCAGTTCTTC
CASTPRGRNEQFF
>TRBJ2-2|TRBV6-2/TRBV6-3|TRBD2|few
TGTGCCAGCAGTTACTCCTTAACGTGGCGGGAGCCCTCCGGGGAGCTGTTTTTT
CASSYSLTWREPSGELFF
>TRBJ2-1|TRBV4-3|TRBD2|.
TGCGCCAGCAGCCAAGATCTCGGACTAGGATACAATGAGCAGTTCTTC
CASSQDLGLGYNEQFF
>TRBJ2-1|TRBV7-6|.|many
TGTGCCAGCAGCTTAGCTCCCCAACTAGACAATGAGCAGTTCTTC
CASSLAPQLDNEQFF
>TRBJ1-1|TRBV7-3|.|.
TGTGCCAGCAGCTCTACCGGGGGTAACACTGAAGGTTTCTTT
CASSSTGGNTEGFF
>TRBJ1-1|TRBV6-1|.|.
TGTGCCAGCAAAAGGGGTGCCACTGAAGCTTTCTTT
CASKRGATEAFF
>TRBJ2-2|TRBV27|.|.
TGTGCCAGCAGCAGCACGTTCCCCGCCGGGGAGCTGTTTTTT
CASSSTFPAGELFF
>TRBJ1-2|TRBV12-3/TRBV12-4|TRBD1|few
TGTGCCAGCAGTTTATACAGGGGGAGTCCCTATGGCTACACCTTC
CASSLYRGSPYGYTF
>TRBJ2-1|TRBV7-2|TRBD2|many
TGTGCCAGCAGCTTACGCTTCCCGGGGGGCTCCTACAATGAGCAGTTCTTC
CASSLRFPGGSYNEQFF
>TRBJ1-2|TRBV11-1|TRBD1|.
TGTGCCAGCAGCCCATCCGGGACAGGGTACATAGCTAACTATGGCTACACCTTC
CASSPSGTGYIANYGYTF
>TRBJ1-5|TRBV12-3/TRBV12-4|TRBD1|.
TGTGCCAGCAGCACAGGGGAAAGAAGGGACCAGCCCCAGCATTTT
CASSTGERRDQPQHF
>TRBJ1-2|TRBV6-6|.|few
TGTGCCAGCACAATATCCCCTGGGACGGATGGCTACACCTTC
CASTISPGTDGYTF
>TRBJ2-2|TRBV27|.|.
TGTGCCAGCAGTCAGATACGCCCGAACACCGGGGAGCTGTTTTTT
CASSQIRPNTGELFF
>TRBJ2-3|TRBV6-5|TRBD2|.
TGTGCCAGCAGTTACTTAGCGGGGGGGCAAGATACGCAGTATTTT
CASSYLAGGQDTQYF
>TRBJ2-3|TRBV4-3|TRBD1|few
TGCGCCAGCAGCCAAAAGACAGGGAAGGGAGATACGCAGTATTTT
CASSQKTGKGDTQYF
>TRBJ2-1|TRBV6-2/TRBV6-3|.|.
TGTGCCAGCAGTTACTCCTCAGGGAGGGAGCAGTTCTTC
CASSYSSGREQFF
>TRBJ2-1|TRBV14|TRBD2|.
TGTGCCAGCCGTGGGACTAGCGACGGTGAGCAGTTCTTC
CASRGTSDGEQFF
>TRBJ1-2|TRBV4-1|.|.
TGCGCCAGCAGCGGGGAGGGCTACACCTTC
CASSGEGYTF
>TRBJ2-3|TRBV20-1|.|.
TGCAGTCTATCGACTCGCCTCACAGATACGCAGTATTTT
CSLSTRLTDTQYF
>TRBJ2-1|TRBV29-1|.|few
TGCAGCGTTGAAGGGTACCAGGGGTCTAGGGGGGGGTACAATGAGCAGTTCTTC
CSVEGYQGSRGGYNEQFF
>TRBJ2-1|TRBV2|.|.
TGTGCCAGCAATGGGGCCCTATACAATGAGCAGTTCTTC
CASNGALYNEQFF
>TRBJ1-1|TRBV6-1|.|.
TGTGCCAGCATCAAGACAGCGACGAACACTGAAGCTTTCTTT
CASIKTATNTEAFF
>TRBJ2-2|TRBV5-4|.|.
TGTGCCTCCCGGGGGGCGGTCGGGGAGCTGTTTTTT
CASRGAVGELFF
>TRBJ2-1|TRBV7-6|.|few
TGTGCCAGCAGCCTCTCCGGGGGACGTGAGCAGTTCTTC
CASSLSGGREQFF
>TRBJ2-3|TRBV7-6|.|once
TGTGCCAGCAGCCCGCCGGGACCGGAGCGATATACGCAGTATTTT
CASSPPGPERYTQYF
>TRBJ1-1|TRBV10-3|.|.
TGTGCCATCAGCGGGGGGGTTGAGGGACAAACGAACACTGAAGCTTTCTTT
CAISGGVEGQTNTEAFF
>TRBJ2-3|TRBV7-8|TRBD1|.
TGTGCCAGCAGCATAGGACAGGGGAGTATAACAGATACGCAGTATTTT
CASSIGQGSITDTQYF
>TRBJ1-1|TRBV27|.|.
TGTGCCAGCAGTTTAACACGAGGGAGGGTAGGGACTGAAGCTTTCTTT
CASSLTRGRVGTEAFF
>TRBJ1-2|TRBV15|TRBD1|.
TGTGCCACCGAGGGAGGGGGCGACTATGGCTACACCTTC
CATEGGGDYGYTF
>TRBJ1-5|TRBV7-8|TRBD1|few
TGTGCCAGCAGCTTAGCGCATGGACAGGGGAATCAGCCCCAGCATTTT
CASSLAHGQGNQPQHF
>TRBJ2-7|TRBV3-1|.|.
TGTGCCAGCAGCCATTATGAAAGGGGAGAGCAGTACTTC
CASSHYERGEQYF
>TRBJ2-3|TRBV27|TRBD1|few
TGTGCCAGCAGTCCCCTTTTCCCACAGGGGGGCACAGATACGCAGTATTTT
CASSPLFPQGGTDTQYF
>TRBJ1-4|TRBV6-5|TRBD1|many
TGTGCCAGCAGCAAGCAGACATTACAGGGGAGGGTGACAACTAATGAAAAACTGTTTTTT
CASSKQTLQGRVTTNEKLFF
>TRBJ2-7|TRBV7-9|.|few
TGTGCCAGCAGCTTAGACAGGGAGGTTTACGAGCAGTACTTC
CASSLDREVYEQYF
>TRBJ1-1|TRBV6-6|TRBD1|.
TGTGCCAGCAGTTACGTGCGGGACAGGGGTCCCATGAACACTGAAGCTTTCTTT
CASSYVRDRGPMNTEAFF